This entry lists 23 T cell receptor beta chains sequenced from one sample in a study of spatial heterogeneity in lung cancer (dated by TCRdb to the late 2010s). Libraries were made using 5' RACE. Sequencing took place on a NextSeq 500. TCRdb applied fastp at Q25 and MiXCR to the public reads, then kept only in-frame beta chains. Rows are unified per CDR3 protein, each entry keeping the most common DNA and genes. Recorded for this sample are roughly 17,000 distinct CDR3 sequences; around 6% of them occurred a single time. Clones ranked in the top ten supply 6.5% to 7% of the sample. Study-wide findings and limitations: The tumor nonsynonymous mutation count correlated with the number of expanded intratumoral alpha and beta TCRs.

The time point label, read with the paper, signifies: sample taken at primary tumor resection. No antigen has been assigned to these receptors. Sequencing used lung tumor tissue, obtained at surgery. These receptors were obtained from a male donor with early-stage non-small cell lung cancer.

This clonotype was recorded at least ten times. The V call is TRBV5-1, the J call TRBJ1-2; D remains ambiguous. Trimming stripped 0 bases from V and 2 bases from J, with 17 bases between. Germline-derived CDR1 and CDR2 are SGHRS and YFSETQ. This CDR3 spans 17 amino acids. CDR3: CASSLGQAGNYNYGYTF. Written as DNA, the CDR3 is TGCGCCAGCAGCTTGGGGCAGGCTGGGAACTACAACTATGGCTACACCTTC.

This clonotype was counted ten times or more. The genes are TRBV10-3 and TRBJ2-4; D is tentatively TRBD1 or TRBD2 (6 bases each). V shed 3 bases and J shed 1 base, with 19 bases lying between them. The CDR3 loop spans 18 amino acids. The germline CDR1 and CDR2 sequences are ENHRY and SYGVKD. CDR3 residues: CAISEPRNRAGAKNIQYF. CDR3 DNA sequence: TGTGCCATCAGTGAACCACGGAACAGGGCGGGGGCCAAAAACATTCAGTACTTC.

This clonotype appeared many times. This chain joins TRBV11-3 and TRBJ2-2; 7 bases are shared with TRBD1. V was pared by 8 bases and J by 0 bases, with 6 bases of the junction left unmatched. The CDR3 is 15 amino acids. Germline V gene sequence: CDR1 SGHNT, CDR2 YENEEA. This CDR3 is CASSLGQANTGELFF. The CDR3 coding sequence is TGTGCCAGCTCACTCGGACAGGCGAACACCGGGGAGCTGTTTTTT. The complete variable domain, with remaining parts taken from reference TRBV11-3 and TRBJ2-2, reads EAGVVQSPRYKIIEKKQPVAFWCNPISGHNTLYWYLQNLGQGPELLIRYENEEAVDDSQLPKDRFSAERLKGVDSTLKIQPAELGDSAVYLCASSLGQANTGELFFGEGSRLTVL.

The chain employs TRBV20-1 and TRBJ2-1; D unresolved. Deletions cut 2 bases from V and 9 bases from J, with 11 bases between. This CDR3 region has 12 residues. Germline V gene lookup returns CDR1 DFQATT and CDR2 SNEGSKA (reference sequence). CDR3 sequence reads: CSARWSWGEQFF. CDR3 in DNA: TGCAGTGCTAGATGGAGTTGGGGTGAGCAGTTCTTC.

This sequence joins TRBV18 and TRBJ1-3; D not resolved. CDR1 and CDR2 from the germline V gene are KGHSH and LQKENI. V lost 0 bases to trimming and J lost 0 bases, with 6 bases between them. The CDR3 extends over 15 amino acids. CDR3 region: CASSPPTNSGNTIYF. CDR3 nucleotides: TGTGCCAGCTCACCACCGACAAACTCTGGAAACACCATATATTTT.

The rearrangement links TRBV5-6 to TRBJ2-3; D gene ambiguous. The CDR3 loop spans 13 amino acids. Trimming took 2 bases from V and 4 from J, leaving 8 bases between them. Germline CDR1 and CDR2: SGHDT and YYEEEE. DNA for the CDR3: TGTGCCAGCAGCTTCGGGCGATCAGATACGCAGTATTTT. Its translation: CASSFGRSDTQYF.

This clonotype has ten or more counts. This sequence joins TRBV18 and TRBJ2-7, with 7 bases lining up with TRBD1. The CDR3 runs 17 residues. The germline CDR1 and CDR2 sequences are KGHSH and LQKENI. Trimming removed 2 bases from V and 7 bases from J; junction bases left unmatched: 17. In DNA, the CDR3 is TGTGCCAGCTCACCAGATGCGACAGGGCCCATCGTAGGAGAGCAGTACTTC. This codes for CASSPDATGPIVGEQYF.

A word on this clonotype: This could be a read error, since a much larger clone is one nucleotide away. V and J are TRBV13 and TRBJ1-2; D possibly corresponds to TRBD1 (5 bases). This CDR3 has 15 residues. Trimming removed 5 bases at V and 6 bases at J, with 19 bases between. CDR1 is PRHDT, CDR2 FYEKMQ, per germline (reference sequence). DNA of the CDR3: TGTGCCAGCAGCGCGAGACGGGGGTGGACGGATGGCTACACCTTC. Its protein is CASSARRGWTDGYTF.

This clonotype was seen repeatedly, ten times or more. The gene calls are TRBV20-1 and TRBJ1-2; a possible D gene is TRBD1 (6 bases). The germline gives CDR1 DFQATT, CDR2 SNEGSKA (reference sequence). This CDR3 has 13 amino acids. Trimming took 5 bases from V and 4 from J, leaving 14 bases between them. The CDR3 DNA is TGCAGTGCTTGTGACCAGGGGTCCTATGGCTACACCTTC. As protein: CSACDQGSYGYTF.

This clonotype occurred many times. The chain's CDR3 is CASRPDMVTGSPLHF. Here the CDR3 DNA reads TGTGCCAGCAGGCCTGACATGGTCACCGGTTCACCCCTCCACTTT. The chain is built from TRBV12-3 or TRBV12-4 and TRBJ1-6; D is unresolved. The V end lost 6 bases, the J end lost 9 bases, and 18 bases lay between the germline ends. The CDR3 spans 15 residues.

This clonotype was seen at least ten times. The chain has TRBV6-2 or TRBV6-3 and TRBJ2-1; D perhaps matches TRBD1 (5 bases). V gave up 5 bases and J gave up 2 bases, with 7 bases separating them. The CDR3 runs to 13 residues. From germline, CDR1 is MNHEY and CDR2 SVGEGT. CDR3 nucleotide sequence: TGTGCCAGCAGTGGACAAACCTACAATGAGCAGTTCTTC. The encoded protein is CASSGQTYNEQFF.

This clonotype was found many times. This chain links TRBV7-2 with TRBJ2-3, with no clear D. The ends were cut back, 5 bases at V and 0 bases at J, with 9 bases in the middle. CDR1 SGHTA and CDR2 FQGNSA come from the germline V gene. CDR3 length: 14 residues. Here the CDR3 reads CASSPSSSTDTQYF. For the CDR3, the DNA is TGTGCCAGCAGCCCGAGCTCTAGCACAGATACGCAGTATTTT.

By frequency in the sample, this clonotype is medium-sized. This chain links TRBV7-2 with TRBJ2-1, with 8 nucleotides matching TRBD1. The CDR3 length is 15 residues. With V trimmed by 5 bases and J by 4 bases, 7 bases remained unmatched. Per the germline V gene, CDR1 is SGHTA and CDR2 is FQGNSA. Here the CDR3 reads CASSRTGTGYNEQFF. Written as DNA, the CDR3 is TGTGCCAGCAGCCGGACCGGGACAGGTTACAATGAGCAGTTCTTC.

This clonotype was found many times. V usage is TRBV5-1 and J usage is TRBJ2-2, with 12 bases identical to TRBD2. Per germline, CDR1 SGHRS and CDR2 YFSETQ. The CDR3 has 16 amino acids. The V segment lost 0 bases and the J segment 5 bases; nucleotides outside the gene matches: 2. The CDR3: CASSLEGTSGTGELFF. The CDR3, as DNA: TGCGCCAGCAGCTTGGAAGGGACTAGCGGGACCGGGGAGCTGTTTTTT.

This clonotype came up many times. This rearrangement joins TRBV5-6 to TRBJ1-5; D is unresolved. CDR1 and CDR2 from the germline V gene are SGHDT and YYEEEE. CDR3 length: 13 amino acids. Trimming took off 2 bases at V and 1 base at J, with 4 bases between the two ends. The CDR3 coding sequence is TGTGCCAGCAGCTTAAGGAGCAATCAGCCCCAGCATTTT. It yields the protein CASSLRSNQPQHF. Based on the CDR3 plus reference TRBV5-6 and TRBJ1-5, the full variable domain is DAGVTQSPTHLIKTRGQQVTLRCSPKSGHDTVSWYQQALGQGPQFIFQYYEEEERQRGNFPDRFSGHQFPNYSSELNVNALLLGDSALYLCASSLRSNQPQHFGDGTRLSIL.

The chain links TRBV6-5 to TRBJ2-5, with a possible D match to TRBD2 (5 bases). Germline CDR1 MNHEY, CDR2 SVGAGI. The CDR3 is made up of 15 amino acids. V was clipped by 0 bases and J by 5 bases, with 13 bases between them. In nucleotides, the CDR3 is TGTGCCAGCAGTTACTCGAACGGGATAGGTGAGACCCAGTACTTC. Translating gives CASSYSNGIGETQYF.

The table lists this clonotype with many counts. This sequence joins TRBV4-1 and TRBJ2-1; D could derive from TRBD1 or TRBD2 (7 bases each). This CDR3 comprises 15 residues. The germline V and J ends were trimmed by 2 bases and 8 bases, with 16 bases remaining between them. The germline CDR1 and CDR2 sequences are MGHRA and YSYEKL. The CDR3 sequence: CASSQIRGGRDEQFF. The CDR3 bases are TGCGCCAGCAGCCAAATCAGGGGGGGCAGGGATGAGCAGTTCTTC.

For the CDR3, the DNA is TGCAGTGCTAGAGATAGGCCGGACACTGAAGCTTTCTTT. Translating gives CSARDRPDTEAFF. This chain uses TRBV20-1 with TRBJ1-1, with no clear D. The CDR3 has 13 amino acids. Germline CDR1 and CDR2: DFQATT and SNEGSKA (reference sequence). Trimming left V 0 bases short and J 3 bases short, with 8 bases between.

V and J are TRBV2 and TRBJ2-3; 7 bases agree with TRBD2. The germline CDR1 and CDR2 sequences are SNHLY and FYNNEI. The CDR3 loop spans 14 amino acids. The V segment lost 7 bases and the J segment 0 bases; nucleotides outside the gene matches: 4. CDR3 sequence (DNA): TGTGCCAGCATGGCTAGCGGTAGCACAGATACGCAGTATTTT. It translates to CASMASGSTDTQYF. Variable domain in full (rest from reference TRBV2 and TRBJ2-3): EPEVTQTPSHQVTQMGQEVILRCVPISNHLYFYWYRQILGQKVEFLVSFYNNEISEKSEIFDDQFSVERPDGSNFTLKIRSTKLEDSAMYFCASMASGSTDTQYFGPGTRLTVL.

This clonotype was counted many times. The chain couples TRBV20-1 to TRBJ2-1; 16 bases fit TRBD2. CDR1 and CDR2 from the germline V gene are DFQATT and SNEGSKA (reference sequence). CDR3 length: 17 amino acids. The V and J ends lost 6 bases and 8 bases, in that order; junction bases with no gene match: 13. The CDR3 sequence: CSAPSPGTSGGAYEQFF. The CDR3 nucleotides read TGCAGTGCCCCAAGCCCCGGGACTAGCGGGGGGGCCTATGAGCAGTTCTTC.

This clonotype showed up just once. For the CDR3, the DNA is TGCGCCAGCAGCCAAGATATCGCGGGCCCGGGTACAGATACGCAGTATTTT. This sequence encodes CASSQDIAGPGTDTQYF. This rearrangement joins TRBV4-3 to TRBJ2-3, with TRBD2 as a possible D gene (5 bases). Trimming took 0 bases from V and 3 from J, leaving 16 bases between them. The V gene's germline CDR1 is LGHNA and CDR2 YSLEER. The CDR3 is 17 amino acids.

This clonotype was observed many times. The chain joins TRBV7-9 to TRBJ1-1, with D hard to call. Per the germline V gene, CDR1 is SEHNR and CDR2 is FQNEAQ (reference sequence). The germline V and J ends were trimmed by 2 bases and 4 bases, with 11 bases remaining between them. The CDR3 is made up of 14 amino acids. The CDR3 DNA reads TGTGCCAGCAGCTTACTACAAGGGCGCACTGAAGCTTTCTTT. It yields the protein CASSLLQGRTEAFF.

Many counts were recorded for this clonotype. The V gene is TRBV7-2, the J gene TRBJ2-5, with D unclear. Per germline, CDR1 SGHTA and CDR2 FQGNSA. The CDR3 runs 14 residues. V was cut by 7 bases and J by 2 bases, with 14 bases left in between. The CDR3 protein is CASNMWASQETQYF. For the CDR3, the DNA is TGTGCCAGCAACATGTGGGCATCGCAAGAGACCCAGTACTTC. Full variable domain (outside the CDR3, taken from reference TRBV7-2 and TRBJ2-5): GAGVSQSPSNKVTEKGKDVELRCDPISGHTALYWYRQSLGQGLEFLIYFQGNSAPDKSGLPSDRFSAERTGGSVSTLTIQRTQQEDSAVYLCASNMWASQETQYFGPGTRLLVL.